One sample yielded the 29 T cell receptor beta chains listed below, sequenced in a study of radiation and T cells in renal cell carcinoma. The table came from immunoSEQ multiplex PCR; TCRdb's copy has only in-frame clones and leaves some out. Of 60,000 to 65,000 clones in the sample, around 78% are singletons; the top ten hold roughly 7.4%. Specified time point: blood 2 weeks post-SBRT. This sample's treatment: 15 Gy SBRT to primary tumor, nephrectomy 4 weeks later. Source: blood, taken from a patient whose treatment included radiotherapy and nephrectomy. These receptors were obtained from a man between 60 and 75 years old with renal cell carcinoma.

The J gene is TRBJ2-3, the V gene TRBV6-5; either TRBD1 or TRBD2 may supply D (5 bases each). CDR3 length equals 14 residues. The V gene lost 5 bases and the J gene lost 14 bases, with 23 bases spanning the gap. Germline values: CDR1 MNHEY, CDR2 SVGAGI. CDR3 sequence: CASSRGGQVLWMYF. The CDR3 DNA is TGTGCCAGCAGTCGGGGCGGGCAGGTACTCTGGATGTATTTT.

The rearrangement uses TRBV6-1 and TRBJ1-1, with 9 bases identical to TRBD1. The ends lost 2 bases at V and 5 bases at J; junction bases unmatched: 12. This CDR3 region has 17 residues. Germline V CDR1 and CDR2: MNHNS, SASEGT. The CDR3 region is CASSETGGVGFWTEAFF. In DNA, the CDR3 is TGTGCCAGCAGTGAAACAGGGGGCGTGGGGTTCTGGACTGAAGCTTTCTTT.

The V and J genes are TRBV7-7 and TRBJ2-3; 9 nucleotides agree with TRBD2. The CDR3 has 16 amino acids. Trimming removed 5 bases from V and 1 base from J; junction bases left unmatched: 7. Germline CDR1 and CDR2: SSHAT and FNYEAQ (reference sequence). This chain's CDR3 is CASSESGGSGTDTQYF. In DNA, the CDR3 is TGTGCCAGCAGCGAGAGCGGGGGGAGTGGCACAGATACGCAGTATTTT.

The chain employs TRBV6-1 and TRBJ2-3; weak D call: TRBD2 (5 bases). Germline CDR1 is MNHNS and CDR2 is SASEGT. The V end was cut by 4 bases, the J end by 1 base, with 6 bases between. CDR3 length equals 13 residues. The CDR3 protein is CASSVRGTDTQYF. The CDR3, as DNA: TGTGCCAGCAGTGTGAGGGGCACAGATACGCAGTATTTT.

This chain joins TRBV19 and TRBJ1-1; no clear D gene. CDR1 and CDR2 from the germline V gene are LNHDA and SQIVND (reference sequence). V lost 4 bases and J 1 base, leaving 10 bases between the germline ends. The CDR3 has 14 residues. The CDR3 loop reads CASSTRSENTEAFF. The CDR3 DNA sequence: TGTGCCAGTAGTACCCGTTCAGAGAACACTGAAGCTTTCTTT.

The chain carries TRBV30 and TRBJ2-1, with 10 bases matching TRBD1. With 2 bases clipped from V and 2 bases from J, the junction kept 9 bases outside the gene matches. The CDR3 extends over 17 amino acids. Germline lookup yields CDR1 GTSNPN and CDR2 SVGIG (reference sequence). In DNA form, the CDR3 reads TGTGCCTGGAGTTTCAATACCGGACAGGGGGCCTACAATGAGCAGTTCTTC. This codes for CAWSFNTGQGAYNEQFF.

V usage is TRBV5-6 and J usage is TRBJ1-6, with TRBD1 identical over 10 bases. Germline CDR1 and CDR2: SGHDT and YYEEEE. V shed 4 bases and J 9 bases; nucleotides not matched to a gene: 7. This CDR3 contains 15 residues. The CDR3 DNA reads as TGTGCCAGCAGCCAAGACAGGGGGCTTGCTTCACCCCTCCACTTT. This translates into CASSQDRGLASPLHF. Full variable domain (outside the CDR3, taken from reference TRBV5-6 and TRBJ1-6): DAGVTQSPTHLIKTRGQQVTLRCSPKSGHDTVSWYQQALGQGPQFIFQYYEEEERQRGNFPDRFSGHQFPNYSSELNVNALLLGDSALYLCASSQDRGLASPLHFGNGTRLTVT.

The chain links TRBV7-3 to TRBJ2-1; D is perhaps TRBD2 (5 bases). CDR1 and CDR2 (germline): SGHTA, FQGTGA. CDR3 length equals 16 residues. The germline V and J ends were trimmed by 5 bases and 1 base, with 15 bases remaining between them. The CDR3 DNA reads TGTGCCAGCAGCCCAAGCGGTGGCGGGTCCTACAATGAGCAGTTCTTC. It is translated as CASSPSGGGSYNEQFF.

The genes are TRBV11-2 and TRBJ1-2; TRBD1 agrees at 11 bases. Trimming at V came to 5 bases and at J to 8 bases, leaving 10 bases not matched to a gene. This CDR3 spans 15 amino acids. The germline gives CDR1 SGHAT, CDR2 FQNNGV. The DNA for the CDR3 is TGTGCCAGCAGCCACTCAGGACAGGGGGCTATAGGCTACACCTTC. Translated, it gives CASSHSGQGAIGYTF.

The chain links TRBV11-2 to TRBJ2-7, with D uncertain. The CDR3 is 13 residues long. Germline V CDR1 and CDR2: SGHAT, FQNNGV. V was shortened by 3 bases and J by 1 base, with 7 bases between the two germline ends. CDR3 amino acids: CASSFGPSYEQYF. CDR3 in DNA: TGTGCCAGCAGCTTCGGGCCTTCCTACGAGCAGTACTTC.

The chain links TRBV7-9 to TRBJ2-6; D remains ambiguous. Germline loops: CDR1 SEHNR, CDR2 FQNEAQ (reference sequence). V lost 0 bases and J 2 bases, leaving 17 bases between the germline ends. The CDR3 totals 19 residues. DNA of the CDR3: TGTGCCAGCAGCTTAGCGACTTTCCTACGGGTCGCTGGGGCCAACGTCCTGACTTTC. It is translated as CASSLATFLRVAGANVLTF.

V and J are TRBV18 and TRBJ1-5, with 7 bases lining up with TRBD1. The trim removed 3 bases at V and 5 bases at J, leaving 1 base unmatched. The germline gives CDR1 KGHSH, CDR2 LQKENI. The CDR3 sequence is 13 residues long. The DNA for the CDR3 is TGTGCCAGCTCACCGGGACAGCATCAGCCCCAGCATTTT. Translated, it gives CASSPGQHQPQHF.

This chain connects TRBV11-3 to TRBJ2-1; 7 bases match TRBD2. With 1 base clipped from V and 3 bases from J, the junction kept 0 bases outside the gene matches. The CDR3 is 14 residues long. Germline lookup yields CDR1 SGHNT and CDR2 YENEEA. The DNA of the CDR3 is TGTGCCAGCAGCTTAGCGGGAGGCTACAATGAGCAGTTCTTC. Translating gives CASSLAGGYNEQFF.

The chain recombines TRBV12-5 with TRBJ2-7, with 9 bases aligning to TRBD1. Germline assignment: CDR1 LGHNT and CDR2 FRNRAP. CDR3 length: 19 amino acids. J lost 1 base, V lost 3 bases, and 16 bases had no gene match. CDR3 coding DNA: TGTGCTAGTGGTTTTGGTGTCGGGACAGGGACTCCCTTATCCTACGAGCAGTACGTC. Translation gives CASGFGVGTGTPLSYEQYV.

This chain connects TRBV19 to TRBJ2-3, with TRBD2 matching 11 bases. Germline V gene sequence: CDR1 LNHDA, CDR2 SQIVND (reference sequence). V was clipped by 5 bases and J by 2 bases; unmatched bases: 3. This CDR3 is 15 amino acids long. Here the CDR3 reads CASSLLAGDTDTQYF. The CDR3 nucleotides read TGTGCCAGTAGTCTACTAGCGGGAGACACAGATACGCAGTATTTT.

CDR3 loop: CASSLADIQNTEAFF. The CDR3, as DNA: TGTGCCAGCAGCTTAGCAGACATTCAGAACACTGAAGCTTTCTTT. The V gene is TRBV7-9, the J gene TRBJ1-1; D not resolved. From germline, CDR1 is SEHNR and CDR2 FQNEAQ (reference sequence). V dropped 0 bases and J dropped 1 base, with 9 bases sitting between them. This CDR3 region has 15 residues.

This sequence joins TRBV19 and TRBJ1-2, with a tentative D call TRBD1 (5 bases). Germline loops: CDR1 LNHDA, CDR2 SQIVND (reference sequence). The CDR3 extends over 13 amino acids. The V gene lost 10 bases and the J gene lost 4 bases, with 16 bases spanning the gap. The CDR3 spells CATRGGVSYGYTF. In DNA form, the CDR3 reads TGTGCCACCCGGGGCGGGGTCTCCTATGGCTACACCTTC.

This chain links TRBV13 with TRBJ2-1, with D perhaps matching TRBD2 (5 bases). This CDR3 contains 13 residues. The germline V gene encodes CDR1 PRHDT and CDR2 FYEKMQ (reference sequence). V was pared by 2 bases and J by 5 bases, with 7 bases between. CDR3: CASSLSGNNEQFF. For the CDR3, the DNA is TGTGCCAGCAGCTTATCGGGAAACAATGAGCAGTTCTTC. The whole variable domain, remainder taken from reference TRBV13 and TRBJ2-1, is AAGVIQSPRHLIKEKRETATLKCYPIPRHDTVYWYQQGPGQDPQFLISFYEKMQSDKGSIPDRFSAQQFSDYHSELNMSSLELGDSALYFCASSLSGNNEQFFGPGTRLTVL.

The genes are TRBV7-9 and TRBJ1-6, with 7 positions matching TRBD1. Trimming took 7 bases from V and 4 from J; bases not matched to a gene: 7. Germline V CDR1 and CDR2: SEHNR, FQNEAQ (reference sequence). The CDR3 is 15 residues long. Here the CDR3 reads CASNPGTDYNSPLHF. The CDR3 DNA reads as TGTGCCAGCAACCCAGGGACAGATTATAATTCACCCCTCCACTTT.

V is TRBV6-5 and J is TRBJ1-1, with D unresolved. Trimming cost V 0 bases and J 10 bases, with 12 bases left between them. Germline V gives CDR1 MNHEY, CDR2 SVGAGI. The CDR3 runs to 13 residues. DNA for the CDR3: TGTGCCAGCAGTTACTCGACCTCGGAGGGAGCTTTCTTT. It translates to CASSYSTSEGAFF.

This chain connects TRBV29-1 to TRBJ2-7; D unresolved. Germline V CDR1 and CDR2: SQVTM, ANQGSEA. The V and J ends lost 1 base and 2 bases respectively, with 9 bases between them. This CDR3 contains 13 residues. CDR3 DNA: TGCAGCGTTGAAGGCCCAGGTACCTACGAGCAGTACTTC. Translating it yields CSVEGPGTYEQYF.

The chain employs TRBV5-1 and TRBJ2-1; a possible D gene is TRBD2 (5 bases). CDR3 size: 13 residues. Trimming took 4 bases from V and 7 from J, leaving 12 bases between them. The germline gives CDR1 SGHRS, CDR2 YFSETQ. Here the CDR3 reads CASSIRTSNEQFF. CDR3 DNA: TGCGCCAGCAGCATACGGACTTCTAATGAGCAGTTCTTC.

This chain links TRBV30 with TRBJ2-1, with TRBD2 matching 9 bases. The CDR3 is 15 amino acids. The V segment lost 4 bases and the J segment 8 bases; nucleotides outside the gene matches: 12. Germline V gene lookup returns CDR1 GTSNPN and CDR2 SVGIG (reference sequence). The CDR3 loop reads CAWMPGLAIPHEQFF. The CDR3 nucleotides are TGTGCCTGGATGCCGGGACTAGCTATCCCCCATGAGCAGTTCTTC.

This sequence joins TRBV5-1 and TRBJ2-1; 8 bases match TRBD1. Germline-derived CDR1 and CDR2 are SGHRS and YFSETQ. CDR3 length: 14 residues. V dropped 2 bases and J dropped 8; count of bases not matched to a gene: 6. In nucleotides, the CDR3 is TGCGCCAGCAGCTTAAGGACAGGGAAGGATGAGCAGTTCTTC. Residues: CASSLRTGKDEQFF.

This sequence joins TRBV30 and TRBJ1-1; a possible D gene is TRBD1 (5 bases). The CDR3 extends over 15 amino acids. In germline, CDR1 is GTSNPN, CDR2 SVGIG (reference sequence). V was pared by 0 bases and J by 1 base, with 12 bases between. Here the CDR3 reads CAWSVGGFGNTEAFF. CDR3 DNA: TGTGCCTGGAGTGTCGGGGGGTTTGGGAACACTGAAGCTTTCTTT.

This rearrangement joins TRBV6-1 to TRBJ1-5; TRBD1 matches 8 bases. The CDR3 spans 14 residues. Germline loops: CDR1 MNHNS, CDR2 SASEGT. Trimming took 8 bases from V and 6 from J; bases not matched to a gene: 9. CDR3 coding DNA: TGTGCCAGCGTGGGTTCGCAGGGGGCTCAGCCCCAGCATTTT. This translates into CASVGSQGAQPQHF.

Only a few counts were recorded for this clone. The chain carries TRBV10-2 and TRBJ1-6; D unclear. CDR1 is WSHSY, CDR2 SAAADI, per germline. This CDR3 contains 14 residues. V was shortened by 5 bases and J by 7 bases, with 12 bases between the two germline ends. The CDR3 sequence is CASSMWVENSPLHF. The CDR3 DNA sequence: TGCGCCAGCAGTATGTGGGTAGAGAATTCACCCCTCCACTTT.

This chain uses TRBV6-5 with TRBJ1-1; weak D call: TRBD1 (6 bases). Trimming pared 6 bases from V and 5 bases from J, leaving 19 bases between. Germline CDR1 and CDR2: MNHEY and SVGAGI. The CDR3 runs to 15 residues. DNA of the CDR3: TGTGCCAGCAGCTCCGGGACATTCCCGAGTACTGAAGCTTTCTTT. Amino acids: CASSSGTFPSTEAFF.

This chain uses TRBV7-7 with TRBJ1-4; 7 nucleotides match TRBD1. In germline, CDR1 is SSHAT, CDR2 FNYEAQ (reference sequence). V shed 8 bases and J 8 bases; nucleotides not matched to a gene: 14. The CDR3 length is 15 residues. CDR3 protein: CASGTPGQRGEKLFF. The CDR3, as DNA: TGTGCCAGCGGAACCCCGGGACAGCGGGGAGAAAAACTGTTTTTT.